The next 29 T cell receptor beta chains were all read from a single sample in a study of T-cell memory formation after mild COVID-19. TCRdb passed the 5' RACE reads through MiXCR, listing each CDR3 protein once. Among approximately 560,000 distinct CDR3 sequences listed, roughly 17% were seen once. The material sequenced was PBMCs or a T cell subset sorted from them (not recorded which). The receptors here all came from an adult woman who had mild COVID-19 (a few samples of this study predate the infection). Cell type and time point are not known.

This chain joins TRBV6-5 and TRBJ2-2; D is unresolved. The V and J ends lost 6 bases and 0 bases respectively, with 14 bases between them. The CDR3 covers 16 residues. CDR1 is MNHEY, CDR2 SVGAGI, per germline. The CDR3, as DNA: TGTGCCAGCAGCCCCCGTGAGCCCACGAACACCGGGGAGCTGTTTTTT. Translating gives CASSPREPTNTGELFF.

Only a few counts were recorded for this clonotype. The V call is TRBV7-3, the J call TRBJ2-3; 10 positions agree with TRBD2. V shed 4 bases and J 3 bases; nucleotides not matched to a gene: 7. Germline-derived CDR1 and CDR2 are SGHTA and FQGTGA. The CDR3 sequence is 16 residues long. The CDR3 here is CASSSNASGGTDTQYF. CDR3 DNA: TGTGCCAGCAGCTCAAACGCTAGCGGGGGAACAGATACGCAGTATTTT.

The genes are TRBV23-1 and TRBJ2-5; no clear D. TRBV23-1 is known as an ORF, though its function is uncertain. Trimming removed 2 bases at V and 6 bases at J, with 13 bases between. The length of the CDR3 is 14 residues. The CDR3 loop reads CASSQLWGAKTQYF. DNA for the CDR3: TGCGCCAGCAGTCAACTGTGGGGTGCGAAGACCCAGTACTTC.

The chain couples TRBV20-1 to TRBJ2-3; 7 nucleotides line up with TRBD2. The CDR3 totals 16 residues. From germline, CDR1 is DFQATT and CDR2 SNEGSKA (reference sequence). V was clipped by 3 bases and J by 5 bases; unmatched bases: 14. For the CDR3, the DNA is TGCAGTGCTAGCAGCGGGAATTGGGTAACGGGAGATACGCAGTATTTT. The encoded protein is CSASSGNWVTGDTQYF.

The gene calls are TRBV12-3 or TRBV12-4 and TRBJ2-3, with D tentatively TRBD2 (5 bases). Trimming left V 10 bases short and J 0 bases short, with 14 bases between. The CDR3 sequence is 14 residues long. This CDR3 reads CAIKRGPSTDTQYF. CDR3 sequence (DNA): TGTGCCATCAAACGGGGTCCTAGCACAGATACGCAGTATTTT.

The CDR3 protein is CASSLAGVTGETQYF. The CDR3 DNA reads as TGTGCCAGCAGCTTAGCGGGAGTCACGGGAGAGACCCAGTACTTC. The genes are TRBV7-2 and TRBJ2-5, with a weak D call TRBD2 (5 bases). The CDR3 consists of 15 residues. V was shortened by 0 bases and J by 4 bases, with 12 bases between the two germline ends. Per the germline V gene, CDR1 is SGHTA and CDR2 is FQGNSA.

V is TRBV5-6 and J is TRBJ2-3; D is unclear. Trimming stripped 1 base from V and 0 bases from J, with 6 bases between. Germline V gene sequence: CDR1 SGHDT, CDR2 YYEEEE. The CDR3 is 14 amino acids. In DNA form, the CDR3 reads TGTGCCAGCAGCTTGTATCCTAGCACAGATACGCAGTATTTT. Amino acids: CASSLYPSTDTQYF.

CDR3 in amino acids: CATSDRGNQPQHF. CDR3 in DNA: TGTGCCACCTCCGACAGGGGCAATCAGCCCCAGCATTTT. The V and J genes are TRBV12-3 or TRBV12-4 and TRBJ1-5, with 7 bases aligning to TRBD1. The ends lost 10 bases at V and 2 bases at J; junction bases unmatched: 5. CDR3 length equals 13 residues.

This clonotype has just a few counts. This rearrangement joins TRBV5-1 to TRBJ1-1, with D uncertain. The V gene lost 4 bases and the J gene lost 0 bases, with 10 bases spanning the gap. Germline assignment: CDR1 SGHRS and CDR2 YFSETQ. CDR3 length: 14 residues. The DNA of the CDR3 is TGCGCCAGCAGCCCGACGGCTATGAACACTGAAGCTTTCTTT. This codes for CASSPTAMNTEAFF. Drawing the rest from reference TRBV5-1 and TRBJ1-1, the complete variable domain is KAGVTQTPRYLIKTRGQQVTLSCSPISGHRSVSWYQQTPGQGLQFLFEYFSETQRNKGNFPGRFSGRQFSNSRSEMNVSTLELGDSALYLCASSPTAMNTEAFFGQGTRLTVV.

The chain has TRBV12-3 or TRBV12-4 and TRBJ2-3, with TRBD2 identical over 9 bases. The ends lost 3 bases at V and 0 bases at J; junction bases unmatched: 10. There are 18 residues in the CDR3. The CDR3 loop reads CASSFLVSGGRSTDTQYF. The CDR3 bases are TGTGCCAGCAGTTTTTTGGTTAGCGGGGGCCGGAGCACAGATACGCAGTATTTT.

This clonotype was detected only a few times. V is TRBV4-3 and J is TRBJ1-3; the D is unclear. The CDR3 totals 14 residues. V lost 0 bases and J 4 bases, leaving 7 bases between the germline ends. Germline CDR1 and CDR2: LGHNA and YSLEER. As DNA, the CDR3 is TGCGCCAGCAGCCAAGATCAGGAGGGAAACACCATATATTTT. This encodes CASSQDQEGNTIYF.

This rearrangement joins TRBV30 to TRBJ2-7, with TRBD1 matching over 8 bases. Looked up from germline, CDR1 is GTSNPN and CDR2 is SVGIG (reference sequence). The CDR3 consists of 14 residues. V shed 1 base and J 2 bases; nucleotides not matched to a gene: 4. The CDR3 DNA reads TGTGCCTGGAGTGCAGACAGGGGACCCTACGAGCAGTACTTC. Its translation: CAWSADRGPYEQYF.

This rearrangement joins TRBV20-1 to TRBJ1-2, with 8 bases aligning to TRBD1. V lost 4 bases and J lost 2; bases outside the gene matches: 6. Germline values: CDR1 DFQATT, CDR2 SNEGSKA (reference sequence). This CDR3 comprises 14 residues. Here the CDR3 DNA reads TGCAGTGCTACCAGGACAGGGTCGAACTATGGCTACACCTTC. This sequence encodes CSATRTGSNYGYTF.

The chain carries TRBV20-1 and TRBJ2-7; TRBD1 aligns across 7 bases. The CDR3 extends over 13 amino acids. The V and J ends lost 6 bases and 0 bases, in that order; junction bases with no gene match: 5. Germline V CDR1 and CDR2: DFQATT, SNEGSKA (reference sequence). DNA of the CDR3: TGCAGTGCAGTGGGGGACAGCTCCTACGAGCAGTACTTC. Amino acids: CSAVGDSSYEQYF.

The J gene is TRBJ1-2, the V gene TRBV5-1; the D is unclear. This CDR3 is 13 amino acids long. V was pared by 0 bases and J by 6 bases, with 9 bases between. CDR1 is SGHRS, CDR2 YFSETQ, per germline. DNA of the CDR3: TGCGCCAGCAGCTTGGAATGGTTGGATGGCTACACCTTC. Encoded protein: CASSLEWLDGYTF. Full variable domain (missing parts from reference TRBV5-1 and TRBJ1-2): KAGVTQTPRYLIKTRGQQVTLSCSPISGHRSVSWYQQTPGQGLQFLFEYFSETQRNKGNFPGRFSGRQFSNSRSEMNVSTLELGDSALYLCASSLEWLDGYTFGSGTRLTVV.

In this sample, this clonotype turned up a few times. This chain uses TRBV5-1 with TRBJ2-7; D is unresolved. CDR1 is SGHRS and CDR2 is YFSETQ in the germline V gene. V lost 0 bases and J 12 bases, leaving 16 bases between the germline ends. This CDR3 has 13 amino acids. The CDR3 DNA follows: TGCGCCAGCAGCTTGGCGGAGCCTCTGAGCTGGTACTTC. Translated, it gives CASSLAEPLSWYF.

The chain employs TRBV12-3 or TRBV12-4 and TRBJ2-1; D may be TRBD2 (6 bases). The CDR3 has 16 amino acids. V was pared by 2 bases and J by 5 bases, with 16 bases between. The CDR3 is CASSLSVSGPDNEQFF. In DNA form, the CDR3 reads TGTGCCAGCAGTTTAAGTGTCAGCGGGCCCGACAATGAGCAGTTCTTC.

The chain recombines TRBV11-3 with TRBJ2-5; perhaps TRBD1 as D (6 bases). The CDR3 totals 12 residues. Germline lookup yields CDR1 SGHNT and CDR2 YENEEA. V was clipped by 5 bases and J by 7 bases, with 11 bases between them. This chain's CDR3 is CASSHRDGTQYF. DNA for the CDR3: TGTGCCAGCAGCCACAGGGACGGGACCCAGTACTTC.

CDR3: CAWSILRDSPRGYTF. The CDR3 DNA follows: TGTGCCTGGAGTATCCTCCGGGACAGCCCACGAGGCTACACCTTC. The rearrangement uses TRBV30 and TRBJ1-2, with 7 bases identical to TRBD1. The CDR3 totals 15 residues. CDR1 and CDR2 from the germline V gene are GTSNPN and SVGIG (reference sequence). V lost 2 bases and J lost 8; bases outside the gene matches: 14.

This clonotype was counted only a few times. The chain is built from TRBV5-1 and TRBJ2-5; 10 bases fit TRBD2. This CDR3 contains 14 residues. J was trimmed by 5 bases and V by 0 bases; bases with no gene match: 1. Germline-derived CDR1 and CDR2 are SGHRS and YFSETQ. The CDR3 DNA follows: TGCGCCAGCAGCTTGGAACTAGCGGGGGAGACCCAGTACTTC. Its translation is CASSLELAGETQYF.

CDR3 region: CASSPMDFYEQYF. The CDR3 DNA reads TGTGCCAGCAGCCCTATGGACTTCTACGAGCAGTACTTC. The rearrangement uses TRBV7-9 and TRBJ2-7, with D tentatively TRBD2 (5 bases). Germline loops: CDR1 SEHNR, CDR2 FQNEAQ (reference sequence). Trimming stripped 5 bases from V and 3 bases from J, with 11 bases between. The CDR3 is 13 amino acids.

This clonotype was counted between two and nine times. The rearrangement uses TRBV11-2 and TRBJ2-1; 9 bases fit TRBD2. The CDR3 sequence is 15 residues long. Germline V lookup: CDR1 SGHAT, CDR2 FQNNGV. After removal of 8 bases from V and 1 base from J, the junction contained 6 bases not matched to a gene. CDR3 sequence (DNA): TGTGCCAGCGGTCCGGGACTAGCTTCCTACAATGAGCAGTTCTTC. Amino acid sequence: CASGPGLASYNEQFF.

The genes are TRBV6-2 or TRBV6-3 and TRBJ1-5, with a tentative D call TRBD1 (5 bases). Trimming took 5 bases from V and 6 from J, leaving 17 bases between them. The CDR3 covers 15 residues. Germline V gene lookup returns CDR1 MNHEY and CDR2 SVGEGT. This CDR3 is CASSNKGDLGQPQHF. The DNA for the CDR3 is TGTGCCAGCAGTAATAAAGGGGACTTGGGTCAGCCCCAGCATTTT.

This clonotype has a handful of counts. The chain recombines TRBV12-3 or TRBV12-4 with TRBJ2-1; 11 bases agree with TRBD2. The junction had 17 bases not matched to a gene; V was cut back by 4 bases and J by 9 bases. This CDR3 region has 18 residues. CDR3 sequence reads: CASSSYVPLAGGGGEQFF. CDR3 nucleotide sequence: TGTGCCAGCAGTTCCTACGTCCCGCTAGCGGGGGGAGGTGGTGAGCAGTTCTTC.

The sample holds a few counts of this clonotype. The rearrangement joins TRBV9 to TRBJ2-5; 12 positions agree with TRBD2. Per the germline V gene, CDR1 is SGDLS and CDR2 is YYNGEE. V gave up 4 bases and J gave up 3 bases; unmatched junction bases: 7. This CDR3 has 16 residues. CDR3 nucleotides: TGTGCCAGCAGCAACCTAGCGGGGGGGACAAAAGAGACCCAGTACTTC. Translation gives CASSNLAGGTKETQYF. Combining the CDR3 with reference TRBV9 and TRBJ2-5 gives the whole variable domain DSGVTQTPKHLITATGQRVTLRCSPRSGDLSVYWYQQSLDQGLQFLIQYYNGEERAKGNILERFSAQQFPDLHSELNLSSLELGDSALYFCASSNLAGGTKETQYFGPGTRLLVL.

V is TRBV2 and J is TRBJ2-2, with TRBD1 matching 8 bases. Germline trimming cut 8 bases from V and 2 bases from J; bases unmatched to any gene: 7. CDR3 size: 15 residues. Looked up from germline, CDR1 is SNHLY and CDR2 is FYNNEI. CDR3 protein: CASGRQGLNTGELFF. The CDR3 DNA reads TGTGCCAGCGGCCGACAGGGGCTCAACACCGGGGAGCTGTTTTTT.

The V gene is TRBV10-3, the J gene TRBJ2-5; D is perhaps TRBD1 (6 bases). V lost 7 bases to trimming and J lost 1 base, with 13 bases between them. The CDR3 sequence is 14 residues long. Germline V gene lookup returns CDR1 ENHRY and CDR2 SYGVKD. DNA of the CDR3: TGTGCCATCAACTACAGGGTAGTCCAAGAGACCCAGTACTTC. Translating it yields CAINYRVVQETQYF.

In its sample, this clonotype was seen a few times. The chain couples TRBV12-3 or TRBV12-4 to TRBJ2-7, with D possibly TRBD1 on 5 matching bases. Trimming pared 7 bases from V and 2 bases from J, leaving 12 bases between. CDR3 length equals 13 residues. CDR3 region: CASNKDTAYEQYF. CDR3 nucleotides: TGTGCCAGCAACAAGGACACCGCCTACGAGCAGTACTTC.

This clonotype was found a few times. One end of the junction is discordant with germline, which a read error may explain. The chain employs TRBV5-1 and TRBJ2-7; D is ambiguous. The CDR3 spans 14 residues. Looked up from germline, CDR1 is SGHRS and CDR2 is YFSETQ. Here the CDR3 DNA reads TGTGCCAGCAGCTTAGCCCTAAGCTCCTACGAGCAGTACTTC. As protein: CASSLALSSYEQYF.